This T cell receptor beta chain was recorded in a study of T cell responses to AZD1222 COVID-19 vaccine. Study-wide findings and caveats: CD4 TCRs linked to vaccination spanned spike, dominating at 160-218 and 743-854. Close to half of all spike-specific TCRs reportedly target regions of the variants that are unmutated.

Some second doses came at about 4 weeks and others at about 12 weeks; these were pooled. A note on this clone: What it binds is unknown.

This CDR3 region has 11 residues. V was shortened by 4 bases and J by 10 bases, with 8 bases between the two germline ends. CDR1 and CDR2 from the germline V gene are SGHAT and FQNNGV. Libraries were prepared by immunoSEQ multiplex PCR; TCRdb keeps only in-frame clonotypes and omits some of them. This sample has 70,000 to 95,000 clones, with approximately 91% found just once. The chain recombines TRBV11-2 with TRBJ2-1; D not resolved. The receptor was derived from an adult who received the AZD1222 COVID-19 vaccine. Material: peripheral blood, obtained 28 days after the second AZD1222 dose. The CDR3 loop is CASSSQTEQFF. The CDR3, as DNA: TGTGCCAGCAGCTCCCAGACAGAGCAGTTCTTC.